Listed below are T cell receptor beta chains from one sample, sequenced in a study of T cells in Graves' hyperthyroidism and ophthalmopathy. MiXCR, run by TCRdb on the multiplex PCR reads, gives a single entry per CDR3 protein. The sample holds some 620,000 distinct CDR3 sequences, about a sixth seen once. Sequenced: blood. The receptors were gathered from a woman in her thirties with Graves' hyperthyroidism. The CDR3 runs from the conserved cysteine through the conserved F or W. Fields, in order: D gene, clone size, V gene, J gene, CDR3 DNA, CDR3 protein. A D gene is named only where the DNA matches it firmly. Rows give clone size only sometimes, using once, few, many, or a class for an expanded clone.

>TRBD1|few|TRBV6-1|TRBJ1-1
TGTGCCAGCAGGTCGGACAGGGAGGTCTTTGAAGCTTTCTTT
CASRSDREVFEAFF
>.|many|TRBV18|TRBJ2-7
TGTGCCAGCTCAGTAGACAATCTGTACGAGCAGTACTTC
CASSVDNLYEQYF
>TRBD2|few|TRBV4-3|TRBJ2-2
TGCGCCAGCAGCCAAGAACTAGCGGTGAGCGGGGAGCTGTTTTTT
CASSQELAVSGELFF
>.|many|TRBV7-3|TRBJ1-2
TGTGCCAGCAGCTTAGAGACAGGCAGTGGCTACACCTTC
CASSLETGSGYTF
>TRBD1|.|TRBV25-1|TRBJ2-7
TGTGCCAGCAGTACAGGGGGCGGTGAGCAGTACTTC
CASSTGGGEQYF
>.|many|TRBV7-3|TRBJ2-1
TGTGCCAGCAGCCTTAGGACCCGGGATGAGCAGTTCTTC
CASSLRTRDEQFF
>.|many|TRBV7-2|TRBJ1-1
TGTGCCAGCAGCGTTTTTAAGGGCACTGAAGCTTTCTTT
CASSVFKGTEAFF
>TRBD1|.|TRBV7-9|TRBJ1-2
TGTGCCAGCAGTGACTCAGGGACAGGGAGAGGCTACACCTTC
CASSDSGTGRGYTF
>TRBD2|.|TRBV5-1|TRBJ2-1
TGCGCCAGCAGCGAAGGACAAGCGGGAGTTCGGTACAATGAGCAGTTCTTC
CASSEGQAGVRYNEQFF
>.|many|TRBV2|TRBJ2-1
TGTGCCAGCAGCCCCTCCGGGGCAGGCGAGCAGTTCTTC
CASSPSGAGEQFF
>.|.|TRBV19|TRBJ1-5
TGTGCCAGTGCCCAAGGGGGTAATAGCAATCAGCCCCAGCATTTT
CASAQGGNSNQPQHF
>.|many|TRBV3-1|TRBJ1-1
TGTGCCAGCAGCCAAAAGGCAAGATTCAGGGTAATGAACACTGAAGCTTTCTTT
CASSQKARFRVMNTEAFF
>.|.|TRBV5-1|TRBJ2-7
TGCGCCAGCAGCTTCACTTCCGGGCCGTACTACGAGCAGTACTTC
CASSFTSGPYYEQYF
>.|many|TRBV3-1|TRBJ1-1
TGTGCCAGCAGCCAACGGCCGGGACAGAACACTGAAGCTTTCTTT
CASSQRPGQNTEAFF
>.|.|TRBV5-6|TRBJ1-1
TGTACCAGCAGCTTGGCAGCCGGGGGTGAAGCTTTCTTT
CTSSLAAGGEAFF
>TRBD2|many|TRBV19|TRBJ2-3
TGTGCCAGCGGGGGGGGACTAGCGACGAATACGCAGTATTTT
CASGGGLATNTQYF
>TRBD1|many|TRBV5-1|TRBJ1-5
TGCGCCAGCAGCTTAGGGGACAGCAGCAATCAGCCCCAGCATTTT
CASSLGDSSNQPQHF
>.|.|TRBV5-5|TRBJ2-3
TGCGCCAGCAGCCAGAAGTGGCGGGGGCCCACAGATACGCAGTATTTT
CASSQKWRGPTDTQYF
>.|.|TRBV7-2|TRBJ1-3
TGTGCCAGCCGACCCAGTAGCTCTGGAAACACCATATATTTT
CASRPSSSGNTIYF
>TRBD1|many|TRBV6-1|TRBJ1-1
TGTGCCAGCAGTCCAAGGACAGGCGGGACTGAAGCTTTCTTT
CASSPRTGGTEAFF
>.|many|TRBV20-1|TRBJ2-2
TGCAGTGCTAGAACTCCGGGACGGTACACCGGGGAGCTGTTTTTT
CSARTPGRYTGELFF
>TRBD2|few|TRBV10-3|TRBJ2-7
TGTGCCATCACCTGGACTAGCGGGAGCCTTGAGCAGTACTTC
CAITWTSGSLEQYF
>.|many|TRBV2|TRBJ2-3
TGTGCCAGCAGTGACGGCAGAGTGAGCACAGATACGCAGTATTTT
CASSDGRVSTDTQYF
>.|many|TRBV7-2|TRBJ2-7
TGTGCCAGCAGCTTAAAGGGGGGCGGGAACTCCTACGAGCAGTACTTC
CASSLKGGGNSYEQYF
>.|.|TRBV20-1|TRBJ2-4
TGCAGTGTAGGGGTCATTGACATTCAGTACTTC
CSVGVIDIQYF
>.|many|TRBV5-1|TRBJ2-5
TGCGCCAGCAGCTTCGAAGAGACCCAGTACTTC
CASSFEETQYF
>.|many|TRBV27|TRBJ1-1
TGTGCCAGCAGTATAGTTGGGGCTCTGAACACTGAAGCTTTCTTT
CASSIVGALNTEAFF
>TRBD2|few|TRBV5-1|TRBJ2-5
TGCGCCAGCGGGGAGGGTCCAGGGAGTGGAGAGACCCAGTACTTC
CASGEGPGSGETQYF
>.|.|TRBV7-2|TRBJ2-1
TGTGCCAGCAGCCAAATGCCACCGGGACTGGAATACAATGAGCAGTTCTTC
CASSQMPPGLEYNEQFF
>TRBD1|many|TRBV5-8|TRBJ2-3
TGTGCCAGCAGCTTCCGGGACAGGCCCACAGATACGCAGTATTTT
CASSFRDRPTDTQYF
>TRBD1|.|TRBV12-3/TRBV12-4|TRBJ2-1
TGTGCCAGCAGTTCACGGACAGGGGGCACGGAGCAGTTCTTC
CASSSRTGGTEQFF
>.|.|TRBV28|TRBJ2-6
TGTGCCAGCAGTTTGTCGGGCGGGGCCAACGTCCTTACTTTC
CASSLSGGANVLTF
>.|few|TRBV18|TRBJ2-2
TGTGCCAGCTCACCACGAGACACAGGGACTTCCGGGGAGCTGTTTTTT
CASSPRDTGTSGELFF
>.|.|TRBV9|TRBJ1-5
TGTGCCAGCGCCCGGGGGTTCAATTCAAATCAGCCCCAGCATTTT
CASARGFNSNQPQHF
>.|many|TRBV5-1|TRBJ1-2
TGCGCCAGCAGCTTGGAGGGGGTCGGCTATGGCTACACCTTC
CASSLEGVGYGYTF
>.|.|TRBV5-1|TRBJ1-4
TGCGCCAGCAGCTTGGGCGGCACTACAACTAATGAAAAACTGTTTTTT
CASSLGGTTTNEKLFF
>.|.|TRBV19|TRBJ2-6
TGTGCCAGTAGGCATGTCAGGGCAGGGAATTACTCTGGGGCCAACGTCCTGACTTTC
CASRHVRAGNYSGANVLTF
>.|many|TRBV7-8|TRBJ2-3
TGTGCCAGCAGCCCCCGGGTGTACACAGATACGCAGTATTTT
CASSPRVYTDTQYF
>.|many|TRBV7-2|TRBJ2-7
TGTGCCAGCAGCTTAACCAGGCAACCCTCCTACGAGCAGTACTTC
CASSLTRQPSYEQYF
>.|many|TRBV6-1|TRBJ1-2
TGTGCCAGCAGTTCGGCAGGACGGGACTATGGCTACACCTTC
CASSSAGRDYGYTF
>TRBD1|many|TRBV5-1|TRBJ2-7
TGCGCCAGCAGCTTGGTACGCGACAGGGGATCCTACGAGCAGTACTTC
CASSLVRDRGSYEQYF
>.|few|TRBV20-1|TRBJ2-7
TGCAGTGCTAGAGATGTTAGCGGCTCCTACGAGCAGTACTTC
CSARDVSGSYEQYF
>TRBD1|many|TRBV28|TRBJ1-5
TGTGCCAGCAGTTCTCCGGGGACAGGGGGGGGTCAGCCCCAGCATTTT
CASSSPGTGGGQPQHF
>TRBD2|few|TRBV4-1|TRBJ2-1
TGCGCCAGCAGCCAAGATATGACTAGCGGGAGCTCCTACAATGAGCAGTTCTTC
CASSQDMTSGSSYNEQFF
>TRBD2|.|TRBV20-1|TRBJ2-1
TGCAGTGCTGGCGGACTAGCGGGTTACAATGAGCAGTTCTTC
CSAGGLAGYNEQFF
>.|many|TRBV27|TRBJ2-1
TGTGCCAGCAGTTTCCTAGGGGGAGAATACAATGAGCAGTTCTTC
CASSFLGGEYNEQFF
>.|few|TRBV2|TRBJ2-3
TGTGCCAGCATTGGGGGTACGCAGTATTTT
CASIGGTQYF
>TRBD1|few|TRBV30|TRBJ1-4
TGTGCCTGGAGTGATCGTCCCGGGACAGGGGGCCAGGTTAATGAAAAACTGTTTTTT
CAWSDRPGTGGQVNEKLFF
>TRBD1|.|TRBV3-1|TRBJ1-5
TGTGCCAGCAGCCAGGACAGGTTTCAGCCCCAGCATTTT
CASSQDRFQPQHF